The T cell receptor (beta chain) described here comes from a study of blood T cell repertoires in COVID-19. Study-wide background: COVID-19 samples from acute and convalescent phases originated in the United States, Italy and Spain. PBMCs, B-cell-depleted T cells, or T cells were the source of the cDNA or gDNA that made up the material.

Authors' data handling: How many nucleated cells were present was estimated from reference gene primer amplification. Produced via immunoSEQ multiplex PCR; TCRdb's table is partial and in-frame only. V and J calls plus clone size are reproduced from that table; the DNA served to infer D and trimming. The table includes nearly 200,000 clones, 70% to 85% detected once. This TCR came from a human donor with acute or convalescent COVID-19. The donor label of this sample is uncertain. Sequencing was performed on peripheral blood.

The CDR3, as DNA: TGTGCCAGCGCCACAGGATTTAACGAAGCTTTCTTT. Translation: CASATGFNEAFF. The chain is built from TRBV10-3 and TRBJ1-1; D might be TRBD1 (5 bases). Germline assignment: CDR1 ENHRY and CDR2 SYGVKD. Trimming took off 10 bases at V and 8 bases at J, with 17 bases between the two ends. This CDR3 has 12 amino acids.